These 18 T cell receptor beta chains came from one sample sequenced in a study of response to subunit inactivated influenza vaccine. One entry per CDR3 protein results from TCRdb running MiXCR on the RT-PCR reads. The table records about 620,000 distinct CDR3 sequences, around 11% of them present only once. Another study also made use of these data, one on T cells expressing NK-cell markers. That paper notes: Synthesis of TCR beta cDNA relied on 5'RACE template switching carrying UMIs.

Sequences were derived from PBMCs from blood, sampled on the day of vaccination. Every receptor here comes from a man in his fifties who received an inactivated influenza vaccine.

The chain links TRBV20-1 to TRBJ2-5, with D possibly being TRBD1 (6 bases). This CDR3 region has 14 residues. V was clipped by 3 bases and J by 1 base, with 12 bases between them. Per the germline V gene, CDR1 is DFQATT and CDR2 is SNEGSKA (reference sequence). The CDR3 protein is CSARQWTVQETQYF. The CDR3 DNA sequence: TGCAGTGCTAGGCAATGGACAGTCCAAGAGACCCAGTACTTC.

The CDR3 DNA is TGCGCCAGCAGCTTGGGGGGTCTCCATTTCTACAATGAGCAGTTCTTC. Its protein product is CASSLGGLHFYNEQFF. This chain links TRBV5-1 with TRBJ2-1; the D is unclear. The germline gives CDR1 SGHRS, CDR2 YFSETQ. The CDR3 consists of 16 residues. V lost 0 bases and J 3 bases, leaving 13 bases between the germline ends.

There are a few counts of this clonotype. This sequence joins TRBV7-2 and TRBJ1-1, with D perhaps TRBD1 (6 bases). CDR1 and CDR2 from the germline V gene are SGHTA and FQGNSA. The V end lost 3 bases, the J end lost 1 base, and 9 bases lay between the germline ends. The CDR3 has 14 residues. The CDR3 reads CASSFRGANTEAFF. CDR3 DNA sequence: TGTGCCAGCAGCTTCAGGGGCGCGAACACTGAAGCTTTCTTT.

This clonotype was recorded many times. The chain recombines TRBV5-1 with TRBJ1-2; the D gene is possibly TRBD1 (5 bases). The V gene lost 1 base and the J gene lost 4 bases, with 8 bases spanning the gap. This CDR3 is built from 13 residues. Germline lookup yields CDR1 SGHRS and CDR2 YFSETQ. The CDR3 DNA follows: TGCGCCAGCAGCTTGACAGGCCCCTATGGCTACACCTTC. Its protein product is CASSLTGPYGYTF.

The J gene is TRBJ2-5, the V gene TRBV2; TRBD2 matches 8 bases. This CDR3 spans 16 amino acids. The V gene's germline CDR1 is SNHLY and CDR2 FYNNEI. V trimming: 4 bases; J trimming: 2 bases; junction bases outside the gene matches: 9. The CDR3 sequence is CASSVQRLAYQETQYF. CDR3 DNA sequence: TGTGCCAGCAGTGTGCAACGACTAGCGTATCAAGAGACCCAGTACTTC.

V gene TRBV11-2 combines with J gene TRBJ2-5; possibly TRBD1 for D (6 bases). Trimming pared 2 bases from V and 5 bases from J, leaving 15 bases between. The CDR3 length is 15 residues. Germline V gene sequence: CDR1 SGHAT, CDR2 FQNNGV. This CDR3 is CASSLQQGWGETQYF. CDR3 in DNA: TGTGCCAGCAGCTTACAACAGGGTTGGGGGGAGACCCAGTACTTC.

Only a few counts were recorded for this clonotype. V gene TRBV24-1 combines with J gene TRBJ2-2; D perhaps matches TRBD1 (6 bases). The CDR3 totals 13 residues. Germline assignment: CDR1 KGHDR and CDR2 SFDVKD. Between the trimmed V and J ends, which lost 8 bases and 7 bases, there was a span of 13 bases. CDR3 loop: CATKGHSNGELFF. CDR3 in DNA: TGTGCCACCAAGGGACACTCCAACGGGGAGCTGTTTTTT.

In this sample, this clonotype turned up a few times. This chain connects TRBV12-3 or TRBV12-4 to TRBJ1-1; D remains unclear. The CDR3 length is 14 residues. Deletions cut 2 bases from V and 5 bases from J, with 12 bases between. The CDR3 sequence: CASSLRREWTEAFF. The CDR3 nucleotides are TGTGCCAGCAGTTTAAGGAGGGAATGGACTGAAGCTTTCTTT.

This clonotype has more than one count but fewer than ten. The chain employs TRBV28 and TRBJ1-3, with unresolved D. In germline, CDR1 is MDHEN, CDR2 SYDVKM. Trimming left V 3 bases short and J 1 base short, with 10 bases between. The CDR3 is 15 amino acids. The CDR3 sequence: CASSFQPSSGNTIYF. The CDR3 DNA is TGTGCCAGCAGTTTCCAGCCAAGTTCTGGAAACACCATATATTTT.

The chain links TRBV5-5 to TRBJ1-6; D is uncertain. V was trimmed by 4 bases and J by 7 bases, leaving 18 bases between them. This CDR3 spans 16 amino acids. Germline V lookup: CDR1 SGHKS, CDR2 YYEKEE (reference sequence). CDR3 residues: CASSQPASAKNSPLHF. The DNA of the CDR3 is TGTGCCAGCAGCCAGCCGGCGTCAGCCAAGAATTCACCCCTCCACTTT.

The gene calls are TRBV10-3 and TRBJ2-2, with TRBD1 matching 7 bases. J lost 5 bases, V lost 7 bases, and 10 bases had no gene match. In germline, CDR1 is ENHRY, CDR2 SYGVKD. The CDR3 runs 15 residues. CDR3 loop: CAITSGQATTGELFF. CDR3 nucleotide sequence: TGTGCCATCACCAGCGGACAGGCCACAACCGGGGAGCTGTTTTTT.

In this sample, this clonotype turned up a few times. J is TRBJ1-1 and V is TRBV19; perhaps TRBD1 as D (5 bases). Germline CDR1 LNHDA, CDR2 SQIVND (reference sequence). Trimming cost V 3 bases and J 4 bases, with 24 bases left between them. The CDR3 is 18 amino acids. CDR3 protein: CASSIRVSAPFWGTEAFF. CDR3 DNA: TGTGCCAGTAGTATCAGGGTTTCGGCACCCTTCTGGGGCACTGAAGCTTTCTTT.

The chain employs TRBV4-2 and TRBJ2-2, with TRBD2 matching 11 bases. The CDR3 runs to 17 residues. The junction had 5 bases not matched to a gene; V was cut back by 4 bases and J by 1 base. Germline lookup yields CDR1 LGHNA and CDR2 YNFKEQ. The DNA for the CDR3 is TGTGCCAGCAGCCGAGCTAGCGGGGGGTTGAACACCGGGGAGCTGTTTTTT. Translated: CASSRASGGLNTGELFF.

This clonotype was seen only a few times. The chain uses TRBV27 and TRBJ2-5; 13 bases agree with TRBD2. From germline, CDR1 is MNHEY and CDR2 SMNVEV (reference sequence). The CDR3 runs to 14 residues. With 6 bases clipped from V and 10 bases from J, the junction kept 8 bases outside the gene matches. The CDR3 here is CASSRTSGRVFQYF. CDR3 sequence (DNA): TGTGCCAGCAGCAGGACTAGCGGGAGAGTTTTCCAGTACTTC.

This clonotype appeared a few times. The rearrangement joins TRBV6-2 or TRBV6-3 to TRBJ2-2; D gene unclear. This CDR3 is built from 16 residues. V was shortened by 6 bases and J by 0 bases, with 14 bases between the two germline ends. Germline loops: CDR1 MNHEY, CDR2 SVGEGT. The CDR3 DNA follows: TGTGCCAGCAGCCTCGGACCTTTTACGAACACCGGGGAGCTGTTTTTT. This translates into CASSLGPFTNTGELFF.

This chain joins TRBV5-1 and TRBJ2-7; no definite D call. The CDR3 extends over 18 amino acids. Germline V gives CDR1 SGHRS, CDR2 YFSETQ. V lost 4 bases, J lost 0 bases, and 23 bases lay in between. The DNA for the CDR3 is TGCGCCAGCAGCCCCGGATATCGAAGGACCCCCCACTCCTACGAGCAGTACTTC. It translates to CASSPGYRRTPHSYEQYF.

This clonotype was found many times. The chain links TRBV6-2 or TRBV6-3 to TRBJ2-1; 8 bases agree with TRBD1. V shed 0 bases and J 4 bases; nucleotides not matched to a gene: 8. The germline gives CDR1 MNHEY, CDR2 SVGEGT. This CDR3 has 17 residues. Here the CDR3 reads CASSYSPGTGIYNEQFF. CDR3 sequence (DNA): TGTGCCAGCAGTTACTCCCCCGGGACAGGTATATACAATGAGCAGTTCTTC.

The V call is TRBV7-8, the J call TRBJ1-3; unclear D gene. CDR1 is SGHVS, CDR2 FQNEAQ, per germline. The V end lost 1 base, the J end lost 0 bases, and 13 bases lay between the germline ends. The CDR3 covers 17 residues. CDR3 DNA sequence: TGTGCCAGCAGCTTAGGGTCGTTCGAGTACTCTGGAAACACCATATATTTT. This translates into CASSLGSFEYSGNTIYF.